These 27 T cell receptor beta chains came from one sample sequenced in a study of blood T cell repertoires in COVID-19. This table comes from immunoSEQ multiplex PCR, and its TCRdb copy is limited to in-frame clones, with some not included. The sample contains about 670,000 clones, 70% to 90% of which appear only once. The specimen sequenced was peripheral blood. These receptors were taken from a woman in her late teens or twenties with acute or convalescent COVID-19.

This chain links TRBV2 with TRBJ1-6, with 7 bases that match TRBD1. The CDR3 has 15 amino acids. Germline CDR1 is SNHLY and CDR2 is FYNNEI. J was trimmed by 7 bases and V by 11 bases; bases with no gene match: 14. In DNA form, the CDR3 reads TGTGCCGGGGGAAGGGGACAGAAACACAATTCACCCCTCCACTTT. This codes for CAGGRGQKHNSPLHF.

This clone has more than one count but fewer than ten. The chain carries TRBV7-6 and TRBJ1-5, with TRBD1 matching 8 bases. CDR3 length: 18 amino acids. Germline CDR1 reads SGHVS; CDR2 reads FNYEAQ. With 1 base clipped from V and 2 bases from J, the junction kept 10 bases outside the gene matches. The CDR3 DNA reads as TGTGCCAGCAGCTTAGTTGGGACAGGAAAGCTCTGCAATCAGCCCCAGCATTTT. Protein sequence: CASSLVGTGKLCNQPQHF. Looking up the rest from reference TRBV7-6 and TRBJ1-5 gives the full variable domain: GAGVSQSPRYKVTKRGQDVALRCDPISGHVSLYWYRQALGQGPEFLTYFNYEAQQDKSGLPNDRFSAERPEGSISTLTIQRTEQRDSAMYRCASSLVGTGKLCNQPQHFGDGTRLSIL.

This clone was detected only once. The V and J genes are TRBV5-4 and TRBJ1-1; no clear D. The CDR3 runs 15 residues. With 0 bases removed from V and 5 bases from J, the gap between germline ends came to 14 bases. Germline-derived CDR1 and CDR2 are SGHNT and YYREEE (reference sequence). The CDR3 DNA sequence: TGTGCCAGCAGCTTGGCCACTACCGCGGGGACTGAAGCTTTCTTT. Translation: CASSLATTAGTEAFF.

V usage is TRBV4-1 and J usage is TRBJ1-4, with TRBD1 matching over 7 bases. CDR1 MGHRA and CDR2 YSYEKL come from the germline V gene. CDR3 length: 15 residues. The V segment lost 5 bases and the J segment 7 bases; nucleotides outside the gene matches: 10. DNA for the CDR3: TGCGCCAGCAGCACCTTCCCTCGACAGGGTGAAAAACTGTTTTTT. Protein sequence: CASSTFPRQGEKLFF.

This clone was observed a handful of times. The chain has TRBV5-6 and TRBJ1-6; no reliable D call. CDR1 is SGHDT, CDR2 YYEEEE, per germline. CDR3 length: 14 amino acids. Trimming removed 4 bases at V and 6 bases at J, with 11 bases between. DNA for the CDR3: TGTGCCAGCAGCCCAAAGTCGGTTAATTCACCCCTCCACTTT. Protein: CASSPKSVNSPLHF.

The genes are TRBV9 and TRBJ1-2; D remains unclear. CDR1 and CDR2 (germline): SGDLS, YYNGEE. The CDR3 extends over 15 amino acids. V lost 0 bases, J lost 6 bases, and 15 bases lay in between. The CDR3 region is CASSVGVQPSHGYTF. CDR3 in DNA: TGTGCCAGCAGCGTAGGGGTTCAACCTAGTCATGGCTACACCTTC. Supplemented by reference TRBV9 and TRBJ1-2, the full variable domain reads DSGVTQTPKHLITATGQRVTLRCSPRSGDLSVYWYQQSLDQGLQFLIQYYNGEERAKGNILERFSAQQFPDLHSELNLSSLELGDSALYFCASSVGVQPSHGYTFGSGTRLTVV.

The chain couples TRBV6-5 to TRBJ1-2; D remains ambiguous. The CDR3 runs to 14 residues. CDR1 and CDR2 from the germline V gene are MNHEY and SVGAGI. Trimming pared 7 bases from V and 4 bases from J, leaving 16 bases between. The CDR3 DNA reads as TGTGCCAGCATTACCTTCGGGGATGGCTATGGCTACACCTTC. It translates to CASITFGDGYGYTF.

This chain links TRBV10-3 with TRBJ2-3, with 12 bases matching TRBD2. Trimming removed 7 bases from V and 4 bases from J; junction bases left unmatched: 6. Germline V CDR1 and CDR2: ENHRY, SYGVKD. The CDR3 length is 15 residues. The CDR3 is CAITPGLAGSDTQYF. CDR3 DNA: TGTGCCATCACGCCTGGACTAGCGGGGTCAGATACGCAGTATTTT.

The V and J genes are TRBV6-4 and TRBJ1-5; maybe TRBD1 (5 bases). Deletions cut 4 bases from V and 2 bases from J, with 6 bases between. The CDR3 runs 13 residues. Looked up from germline, CDR1 is MRHNA and CDR2 is SNTAGT. The CDR3 region has the DNA TGTGCCAGCAGTGCCAGGGGCAATCAGCCCCAGCATTTT. This sequence encodes CASSARGNQPQHF.

The rearrangement uses TRBV3-1 (or the pseudogene TRBV3-2) and TRBJ1-5; unclear D gene. The CDR3 runs to 13 residues. From germline, CDR1 is LGHDT and CDR2 YNNKEL (reference sequence). V dropped 3 bases and J dropped 5 bases, with 8 bases sitting between them. The CDR3 protein is CASSHSFDQPQHF. The CDR3 nucleotides read TGTGCCAGCAGCCATTCTTTCGATCAGCCCCAGCATTTT.

This chain connects TRBV15 to TRBJ1-2; TRBD1 aligns across 10 bases. The trim removed 1 base at V and 7 bases at J, leaving 12 bases unmatched. CDR1 LNHNV and CDR2 YYDKDF come from the germline V gene (reference sequence). This CDR3 spans 17 amino acids. The chain's CDR3 is CATSRGIVWGQGSGYTF. The CDR3 DNA sequence: TGTGCCACCAGCAGAGGAATCGTCTGGGGACAGGGGAGTGGCTACACCTTC.

The chain links TRBV19 to TRBJ1-1; D is possibly TRBD1 (6 bases). CDR3 length: 17 amino acids. The V end lost 3 bases, the J end lost 3 bases, and 20 bases lay between the germline ends. CDR1 LNHDA and CDR2 SQIVND come from the germline V gene (reference sequence). CDR3 amino acids: CASSIFQGWNPDTEAFF. The CDR3 nucleotides read TGTGCCAGTAGTATTTTCCAGGGGTGGAACCCGGACACTGAAGCTTTCTTT.

V is TRBV21-1 and J is TRBJ2-7; the DNA was not compared with TRBD1, the D call given in the table. TRBV21-1 represents a pseudogene. This CDR3 is 16 amino acids long. CDR3 coding DNA: TGTGCCGGGGGAAAGAGGACAGTTCCCAGCTCCTACGAGCAGTACTTC. Its translation is CAGGKRTVPSSYEQYF.

The chain combines TRBV7-3 with TRBJ2-2; D gene ambiguous. V was clipped by 6 bases and J by 0 bases, with 5 bases between them. CDR1 and CDR2 (germline): SGHTA, FQGTGA. The CDR3 covers 13 residues. The CDR3 DNA sequence: TGTGCCAGCAGGGGCGCGAACACCGGGGAGCTGTTTTTT. Translation: CASRGANTGELFF.

The chain links TRBV18 to TRBJ1-5; 8 bases align to TRBD1. The length of the CDR3 is 15 residues. Germline trimming cut 5 bases from V and 7 bases from J; bases unmatched to any gene: 10. The germline CDR1 and CDR2 sequences are KGHSH and LQKENI. The CDR3 DNA reads as TGTGCCAGCTCAGCCCAGGGGGCGCGACGGCAGCCCCAGCATTTT. This codes for CASSAQGARRQPQHF.

This chain uses TRBV11-3 with TRBJ2-7, with D tentatively TRBD1 (6 bases). The germline CDR1 and CDR2 sequences are SGHNT and YENEEA. CDR3 size: 14 residues. V lost 5 bases to trimming and J lost 2 bases, with 13 bases between them. DNA of the CDR3: TGTGCCAGCAGCCCCCCGGACAGAACCTACGAGCAGTACTTC. This gives the protein CASSPPDRTYEQYF. Full variable domain (remainder filled in from reference TRBV11-3 and TRBJ2-7): EAGVVQSPRYKIIEKKQPVAFWCNPISGHNTLYWYLQNLGQGPELLIRYENEEAVDDSQLPKDRFSAERLKGVDSTLKIQPAELGDSAVYLCASSPPDRTYEQYFGPGTRLTVT.

The chain combines TRBV7-3 with TRBJ1-6; tentatively, D is TRBD1 (5 bases). The CDR3 extends over 15 amino acids. Germline V lookup: CDR1 SGHTA, CDR2 FQGTGA. Trimming stripped 1 base from V and 7 bases from J, with 11 bases between. Here the CDR3 DNA reads TGTGCCAGCAGCTTAAGGGACTCCTCGAATTCACCCCTCCACTTT. It specifies CASSLRDSSNSPLHF.

The J gene is TRBJ1-1, the V gene TRBV5-6; TRBD1 matches 8 bases. The ends lost 4 bases at V and 8 bases at J; junction bases unmatched: 7. CDR1 is SGHDT, CDR2 YYEEEE, per germline. This CDR3 spans 13 amino acids. DNA for the CDR3: TGTGCCAGCAGCCCGACAGGGGCCCTAGAAGCTTTCTTT. This sequence encodes CASSPTGALEAFF.

The chain is built from TRBV29-1 and TRBJ2-5; 9 bases match TRBD1. The junction had 9 bases not matched to a gene; V was cut back by 0 bases and J by 1 base. CDR3 length: 17 residues. Germline assignment: CDR1 SQVTM and CDR2 ANQGSEA. The DNA for the CDR3 is TGCAGCGTTGAAGATCTTAGGGGACAGGGAATCCAAGAGACCCAGTACTTC. Translating gives CSVEDLRGQGIQETQYF.

V is TRBV19 and J is TRBJ2-3; 8 nucleotides match TRBD1. This CDR3 region has 16 residues. CDR1 is LNHDA, CDR2 SQIVND, per germline (reference sequence). J lost 1 base, V lost 0 bases, and 3 bases had no gene match. The CDR3 sequence is CASSIDGQGGTDTQYF. The CDR3 DNA is TGTGCCAGTAGTATAGATGGACAGGGTGGCACAGATACGCAGTATTTT.

The gene calls are TRBV7-9 and TRBJ2-1; 7 nucleotides line up with TRBD2. CDR1 and CDR2 (germline): SEHNR, FQNEAQ (reference sequence). The CDR3 has 16 amino acids. The V gene end was trimmed by 4 bases and the J gene end by 3 bases; junction bases not matched to a gene: 9. The CDR3 DNA follows: TGTGCCAGCAGCTCCCGAGCGGGGAACTACTACAATGAGCAGTTCTTC. Amino acid sequence: CASSSRAGNYYNEQFF.

The chain carries TRBV29-1 and TRBJ2-5, with TRBD2 identical over 7 bases. CDR1 is SQVTM, CDR2 ANQGSEA, per germline. This CDR3 contains 13 residues. After removal of 7 bases from V and 5 bases from J, the junction contained 10 bases not matched to a gene. CDR3 sequence: CSDRSGTIETQYF. CDR3 nucleotide sequence: TGCAGCGACCGTTCCGGGACTATTGAGACCCAGTACTTC.

This rearrangement joins TRBV19 to TRBJ2-3, with D possibly TRBD1 on 7 matching bases. Between the trimmed V and J ends, which lost 6 bases and 1 base, there was a span of 14 bases. Germline CDR1 is LNHDA and CDR2 is SQIVND (reference sequence). The CDR3 contains 15 residues. This CDR3 is CASRNGGTGTDTQYF. The CDR3 nucleotides are TGTGCCAGTAGGAATGGAGGGACAGGCACAGATACGCAGTATTTT.

The J gene is TRBJ1-5, the V gene TRBV5-1; D is ambiguous. This CDR3 has 14 amino acids. CDR1 SGHRS and CDR2 YFSETQ come from the germline V gene. Between the trimmed V and J ends, which lost 4 bases and 3 bases, there was a span of 11 bases. The CDR3 DNA follows: TGCGCCAGCAGCGGTAAGCTAAACAATCAGCCCCAGCATTTT. Translating it yields CASSGKLNNQPQHF. Full variable domain (missing parts from reference TRBV5-1 and TRBJ1-5): KAGVTQTPRYLIKTRGQQVTLSCSPISGHRSVSWYQQTPGQGLQFLFEYFSETQRNKGNFPGRFSGRQFSNSRSEMNVSTLELGDSALYLCASSGKLNNQPQHFGDGTRLSIL.

This chain links TRBV6-2 or TRBV6-3 with TRBJ2-7; D perhaps matches TRBD1 (6 bases). V lost 6 bases to trimming and J lost 2 bases, with 17 bases between them. The CDR3 spans 15 residues. Per the germline V gene, CDR1 is MNHEY and CDR2 is SVGEGT. The CDR3 loop reads CASSLLPGQAYEQYF. The CDR3 DNA sequence: TGTGCCAGCAGCCTCCTACCGGGACAAGCCTACGAGCAGTACTTC.

This clone was recorded only once. The V gene is TRBV14, the J gene TRBJ1-2; the D is unclear. The CDR3 is 14 residues long. The germline V gene encodes CDR1 SGHDN and CDR2 FVKESK. Trimming shortened V by 0 bases and J by 4 bases, and 9 bases separated the two germline ends. DNA of the CDR3: TGTGCCAGCAGCCAAGATTTGACGGGCTATGGCTACACCTTC. Translating it yields CASSQDLTGYGYTF.

V is TRBV11-2 and J is TRBJ2-3; D possibly corresponds to TRBD1 (6 bases). The CDR3 contains 16 residues. The germline V gene has CDR1 SGHAT and CDR2 FQNNGV. V was clipped by 6 bases and J by 2 bases, with 18 bases between them. The CDR3 loop reads CASRKTGTPITDTQYF. CDR3 bases: TGTGCCAGCAGGAAAACCGGGACACCAATCACAGATACGCAGTATTTT.